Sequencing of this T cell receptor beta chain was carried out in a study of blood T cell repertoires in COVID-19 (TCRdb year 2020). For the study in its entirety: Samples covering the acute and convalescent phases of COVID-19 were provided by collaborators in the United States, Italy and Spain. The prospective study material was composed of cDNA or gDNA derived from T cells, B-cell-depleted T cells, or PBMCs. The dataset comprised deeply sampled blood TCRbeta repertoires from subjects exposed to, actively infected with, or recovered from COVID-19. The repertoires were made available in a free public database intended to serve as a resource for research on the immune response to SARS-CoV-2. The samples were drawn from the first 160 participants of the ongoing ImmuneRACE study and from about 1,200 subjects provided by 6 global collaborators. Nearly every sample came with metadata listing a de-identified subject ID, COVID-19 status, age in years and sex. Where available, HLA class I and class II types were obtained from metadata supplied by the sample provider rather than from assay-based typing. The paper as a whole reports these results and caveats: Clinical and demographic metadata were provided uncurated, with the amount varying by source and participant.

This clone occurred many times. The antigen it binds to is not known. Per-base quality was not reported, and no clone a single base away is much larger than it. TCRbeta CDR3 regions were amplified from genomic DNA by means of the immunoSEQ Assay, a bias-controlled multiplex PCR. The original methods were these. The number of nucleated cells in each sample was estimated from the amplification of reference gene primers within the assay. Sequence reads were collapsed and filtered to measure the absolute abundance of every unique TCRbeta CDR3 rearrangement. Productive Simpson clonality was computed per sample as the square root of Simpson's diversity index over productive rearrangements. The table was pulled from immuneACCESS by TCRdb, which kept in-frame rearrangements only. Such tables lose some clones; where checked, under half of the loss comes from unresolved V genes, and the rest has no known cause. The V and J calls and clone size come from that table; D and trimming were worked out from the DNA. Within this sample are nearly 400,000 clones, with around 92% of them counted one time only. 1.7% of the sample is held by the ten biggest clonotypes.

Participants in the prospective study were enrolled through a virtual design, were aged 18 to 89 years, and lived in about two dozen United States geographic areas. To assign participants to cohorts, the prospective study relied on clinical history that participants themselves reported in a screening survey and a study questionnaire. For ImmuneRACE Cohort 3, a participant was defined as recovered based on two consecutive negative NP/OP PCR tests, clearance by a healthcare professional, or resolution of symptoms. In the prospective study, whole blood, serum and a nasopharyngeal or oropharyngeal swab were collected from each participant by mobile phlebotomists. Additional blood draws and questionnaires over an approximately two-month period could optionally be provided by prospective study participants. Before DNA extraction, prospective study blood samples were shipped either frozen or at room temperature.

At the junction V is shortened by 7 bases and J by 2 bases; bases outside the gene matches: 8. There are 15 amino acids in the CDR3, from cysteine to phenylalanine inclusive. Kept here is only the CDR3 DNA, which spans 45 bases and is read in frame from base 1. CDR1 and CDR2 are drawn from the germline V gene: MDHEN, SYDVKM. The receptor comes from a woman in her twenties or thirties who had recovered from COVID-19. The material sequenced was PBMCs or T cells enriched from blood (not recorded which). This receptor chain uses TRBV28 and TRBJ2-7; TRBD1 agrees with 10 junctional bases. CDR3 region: CASKPSGTGAYEQYF. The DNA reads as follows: TGTGCCAGCAAACCTTCCGGGACAGGGGCCTACGAGCAGTACTTC. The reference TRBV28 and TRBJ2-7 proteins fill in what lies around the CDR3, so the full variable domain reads DVKVTQSSRYLVKRTGEKVFLECVQDMDHENMFWYRQDPGLGLRLIYFSYDVKMKEKGDIPEGYSVSREKKERFSLILESASTNQTSMYLCASKPSGTGAYEQYFGPGTRLTVT.